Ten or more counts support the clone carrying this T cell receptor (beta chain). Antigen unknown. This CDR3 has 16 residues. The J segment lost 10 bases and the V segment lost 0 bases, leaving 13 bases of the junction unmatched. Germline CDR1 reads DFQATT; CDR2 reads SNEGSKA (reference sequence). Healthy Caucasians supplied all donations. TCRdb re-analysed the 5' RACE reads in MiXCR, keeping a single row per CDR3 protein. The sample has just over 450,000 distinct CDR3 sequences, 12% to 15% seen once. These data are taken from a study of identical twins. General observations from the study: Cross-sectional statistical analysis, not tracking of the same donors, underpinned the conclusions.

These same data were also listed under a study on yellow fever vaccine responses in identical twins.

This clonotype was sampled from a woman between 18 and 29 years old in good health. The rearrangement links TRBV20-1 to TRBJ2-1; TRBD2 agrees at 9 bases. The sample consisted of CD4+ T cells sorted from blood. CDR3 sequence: CSARDLAGVREREQFF. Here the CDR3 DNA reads TGCAGTGCTAGAGATTTAGCGGGAGTTAGGGAGCGGGAGCAGTTCTTC.